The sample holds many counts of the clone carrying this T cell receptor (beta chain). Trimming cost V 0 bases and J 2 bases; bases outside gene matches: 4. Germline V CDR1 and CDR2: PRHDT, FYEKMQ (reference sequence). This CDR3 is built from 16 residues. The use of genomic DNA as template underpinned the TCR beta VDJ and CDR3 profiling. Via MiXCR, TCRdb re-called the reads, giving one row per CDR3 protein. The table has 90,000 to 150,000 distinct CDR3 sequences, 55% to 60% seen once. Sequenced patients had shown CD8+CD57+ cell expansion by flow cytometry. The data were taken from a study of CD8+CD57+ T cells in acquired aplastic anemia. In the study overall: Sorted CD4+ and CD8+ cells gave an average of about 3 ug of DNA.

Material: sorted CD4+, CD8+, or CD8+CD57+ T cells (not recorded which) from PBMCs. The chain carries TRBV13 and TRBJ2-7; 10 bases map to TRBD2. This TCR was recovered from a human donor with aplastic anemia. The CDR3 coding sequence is TGTGCCAGCAGCTTAGGGGCTAGCGGGGGACCCTACGAGCAGTACTTC. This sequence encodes CASSLGASGGPYEQYF.